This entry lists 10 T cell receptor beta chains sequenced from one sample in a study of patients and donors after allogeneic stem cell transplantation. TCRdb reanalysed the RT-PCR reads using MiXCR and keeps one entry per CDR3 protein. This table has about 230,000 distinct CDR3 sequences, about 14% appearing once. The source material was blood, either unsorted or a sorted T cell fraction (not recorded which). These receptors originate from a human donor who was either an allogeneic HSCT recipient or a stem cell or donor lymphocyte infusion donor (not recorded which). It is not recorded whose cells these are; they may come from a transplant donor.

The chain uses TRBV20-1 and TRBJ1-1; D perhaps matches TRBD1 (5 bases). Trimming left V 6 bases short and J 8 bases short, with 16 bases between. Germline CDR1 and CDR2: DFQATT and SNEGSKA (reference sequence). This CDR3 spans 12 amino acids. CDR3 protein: CSAPRAEGEAFF. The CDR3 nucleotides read TGCAGTGCCCCCAGAGCTGAGGGGGAAGCTTTCTTT.

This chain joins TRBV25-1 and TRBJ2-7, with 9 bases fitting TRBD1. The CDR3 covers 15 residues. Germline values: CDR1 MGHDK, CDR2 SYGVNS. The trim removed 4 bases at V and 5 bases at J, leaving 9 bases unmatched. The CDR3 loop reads CASSGDRAFIDEQYF. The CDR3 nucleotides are TGTGCCAGCAGTGGGGACAGGGCTTTCATCGACGAGCAGTACTTC.

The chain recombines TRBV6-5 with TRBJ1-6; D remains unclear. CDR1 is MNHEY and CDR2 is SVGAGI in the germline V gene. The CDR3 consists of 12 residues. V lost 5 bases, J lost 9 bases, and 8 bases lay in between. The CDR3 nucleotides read TGTGCCAGCAGTCAACAGTCTTCACCCCTCCACTTT. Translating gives CASSQQSSPLHF.

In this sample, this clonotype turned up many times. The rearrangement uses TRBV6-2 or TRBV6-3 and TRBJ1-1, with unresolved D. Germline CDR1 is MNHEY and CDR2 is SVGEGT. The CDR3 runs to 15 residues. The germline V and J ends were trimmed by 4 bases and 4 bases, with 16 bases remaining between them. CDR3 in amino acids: CASSSQWEISTEAFF. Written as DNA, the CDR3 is TGTGCCAGCAGTTCTCAGTGGGAGATAAGCACTGAAGCTTTCTTT.

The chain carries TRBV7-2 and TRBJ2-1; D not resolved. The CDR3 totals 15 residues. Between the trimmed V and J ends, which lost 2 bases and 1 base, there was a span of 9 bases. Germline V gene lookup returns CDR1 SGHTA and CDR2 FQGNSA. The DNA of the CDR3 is TGTGCCAGCAGCTTAAAACCAGGTTCCTACAATGAGCAGTTCTTC. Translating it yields CASSLKPGSYNEQFF. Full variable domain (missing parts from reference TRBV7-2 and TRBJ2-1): GAGVSQSPSNKVTEKGKDVELRCDPISGHTALYWYRQSLGQGLEFLIYFQGNSAPDKSGLPSDRFSAERTGGSVSTLTIQRTQQEDSAVYLCASSLKPGSYNEQFFGPGTRLTVL.

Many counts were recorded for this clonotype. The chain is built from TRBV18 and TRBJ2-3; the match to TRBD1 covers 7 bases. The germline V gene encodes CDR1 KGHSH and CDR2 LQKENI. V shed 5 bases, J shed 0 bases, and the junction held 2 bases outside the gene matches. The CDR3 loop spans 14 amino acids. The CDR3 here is CASSYRGSTDTQYF. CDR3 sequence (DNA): TGTGCCAGCTCATACAGGGGAAGCACAGATACGCAGTATTTT. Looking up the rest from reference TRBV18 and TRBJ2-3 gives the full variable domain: NAGVMQNPRHLVRRRGQEARLRCSPMKGHSHVYWYRQLPEEGLKFMVYLQKENIIDESGMPKERFSAEFPKEGPSILRIQQVVRGDSAAYFCASSYRGSTDTQYFGPGTRLTVL.

This CDR3 is CASSQAQNTEAFF. CDR3 bases: TGTGCCAGCAGCCAAGCACAGAACACTGAAGCTTTCTTT. This rearrangement joins TRBV3-1 to TRBJ1-1; no firm D call. Germline loops: CDR1 LGHDT, CDR2 YNNKEL (reference sequence). CDR3 length: 13 amino acids. Trimming took 1 base from V and 1 from J, leaving 4 bases between them.

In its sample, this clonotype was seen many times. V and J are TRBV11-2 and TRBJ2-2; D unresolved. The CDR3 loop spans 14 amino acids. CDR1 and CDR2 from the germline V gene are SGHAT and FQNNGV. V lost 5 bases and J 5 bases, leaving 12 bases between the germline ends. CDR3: CASSLQTRTGELFF. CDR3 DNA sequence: TGTGCCAGCAGCCTCCAGACGAGAACCGGGGAGCTGTTTTTT.

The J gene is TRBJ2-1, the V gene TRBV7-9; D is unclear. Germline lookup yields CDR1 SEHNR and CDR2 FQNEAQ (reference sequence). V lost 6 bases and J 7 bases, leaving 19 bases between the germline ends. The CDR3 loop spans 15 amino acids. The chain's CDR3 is CASSFPPPADNEQFF. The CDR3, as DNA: TGTGCCAGCAGTTTTCCCCCCCCCGCGGATAATGAGCAGTTCTTC.

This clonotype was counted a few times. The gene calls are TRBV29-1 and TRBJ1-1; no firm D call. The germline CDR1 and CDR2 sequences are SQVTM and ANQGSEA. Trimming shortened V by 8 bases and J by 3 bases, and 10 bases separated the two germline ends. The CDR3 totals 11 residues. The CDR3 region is CSKFGDTEAFF. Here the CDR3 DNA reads TGCAGCAAATTCGGCGACACTGAAGCTTTCTTT.